This T cell receptor (beta chain) was sequenced in a study of cytotoxic CD8 clonotypes in ibrutinib-treated CLL. Study-wide context: The samples contained hundreds of thousands of productive templates on average. They also contained an average of roughly 99,000 productive rearrangements. Study-wide results and caveats: Clonality (at baseline) was higher than in age-matched healthy donors and tracked circulating CD8+ T-cell counts. Baseline levels were approached again at progression, after clonality had risen at ibrutinib response.

There are 13 residues in the CDR3. V was pared by 11 bases and J by 14 bases, with 22 bases between. CDR1 MNHNS and CDR2 SASEGT come from the germline V gene. As for this clone: Antigen specificity is unknown.

Generated by immunoSEQ multiplex PCR, the TCRdb table keeps only in-frame clones and is missing some. The repertoire holds over 200,000 clones, nearly 80% seen once, with 9.5% to 12% in the top ten. The rearrangement uses TRBV6-1 and TRBJ1-6, with D possibly matching TRBD1 (6 bases). The specimen was PBMCs, collected after 12 months of ibrutinib treatment. The TCR originated in a human donor with chronic lymphocytic leukemia. The CDR3 DNA sequence: TGTGCCTCGGGGGGGCTTGAGGGAACATCCCTCCACTTT. Its translation is CASGGLEGTSLHF.